The 4 T cell receptor beta chains below were found in one sample sequenced in a study of blood T cell repertoires in COVID-19. Sequencing was performed with immunoSEQ multiplex PCR; in TCRdb, only in-frame clones are kept and a portion is missing. Among around 400,000 clones, 70% to 90% were seen once, and the ten largest hold 8% to 13%. The material sequenced was peripheral blood. The origin of the receptors is a woman aged 30 to 39 with COVID-19, enrolled during active disease.

V usage is TRBV10-3 and J usage is TRBJ2-2, with 14 bases fitting TRBD2. CDR3 length equals 16 residues. V dropped 6 bases and J dropped 7; count of bases not matched to a gene: 7. Germline CDR1 and CDR2: ENHRY and SYGVKD. CDR3 loop: CAIREGLAGAGGELFF. The CDR3 DNA reads TGTGCCATCAGAGAGGGACTAGCGGGAGCCGGCGGGGAGCTGTTTTTT.

Remarks on this clone: Additional DNA sequences in this sample encode the identical CDR3. This chain connects TRBV30 to TRBJ1-5; D perhaps matches TRBD1 (6 bases). V lost 3 bases and J lost 7, with 13 bases in between. There are 13 residues in the CDR3. Germline CDR1 and CDR2: GTSNPN and SVGIG (reference sequence). CDR3 protein: CAWSADRNQPQHF. The CDR3, as DNA: TGTGCCTGGAGCGCTGACAGGAACCAGCCCCAGCATTTT.

A note on this clone: Other DNA sequences in this specimen translate into the identical CDR3. V is TRBV3-1 (or the pseudogene TRBV3-2) and J is TRBJ1-2, with TRBD1 as a possible D gene (5 bases). V was clipped by 4 bases and J by 1 base, with 7 bases between them. The CDR3 covers 13 residues. The germline CDR1 and CDR2 sequences are LGHDT and YNNKEL (reference sequence). The CDR3 loop reads CASSPQGNYGYTF. CDR3 nucleotide sequence: TGTGCCAGCAGCCCTCAGGGTAACTATGGCTACACCTTC.

The chain couples TRBV5-1 to TRBJ2-1, with TRBD2 identical over 9 bases. V gave up 2 bases and J gave up 0 bases; unmatched junction bases: 6. This CDR3 region has 17 residues. Germline assignment: CDR1 SGHRS and CDR2 YFSETQ. CDR3 DNA: TGCGCCAGCAGCTTCTTGGCGGGAGGGAGCTCCTACAATGAGCAGTTCTTC. This encodes CASSFLAGGSSYNEQFF.